Listed below are T cell receptor beta chains from one sample, sequenced in a study of circulating CD8 cells and anti-PD-1 response in melanoma. TCRdb processed the reads anew with MiXCR; each CDR3 protein has one entry. The sample has around 310 distinct CDR3 sequences; roughly 11% are singletons. The source material was CD8+ T cells from PBMCs, sampled at baseline or after one month of anti-PD-1 therapy (not recorded which). These receptor sequences come from a human donor with melanoma. The CDR3 runs from the conserved cysteine through the conserved F or W. D genes are given only for firm matches. Not all rows give a size; the values are once, few, many and, for expanded clones, a class.

d_call j_call clone_size v_call cdr3_nt cdr3_aa
TRBD2 TRBJ2-7 large TRBV19 TGTGCCAGTAGTATAGTGGCTAGCGGTTCCTACGAGCAGTACTTC CASSIVASGSYEQYF
TRBD1 TRBJ2-3 large TRBV27 TGTGCCAGCAGACCGGGACAGGGAACAGATACGCAGTATTTT CASRPGQGTDTQYF
TRBD2 TRBJ2-7 large TRBV28 TGTGCCAGCAGCTTGGGAGGGACGGGGAACGAGCAGTACTTC CASSLGGTGNEQYF
NA TRBJ2-7 medium-sized TRBV7-8 TGTGCCAGCAGCTTAGCGCGGCCAGAGCAGTACTTC CASSLARPEQYF
NA TRBJ2-7 medium-sized TRBV7-8 TGTGCCAGCAGCTTAGCGCGATCCTACGAGCAGTACTTC CASSLARSYEQYF
NA TRBJ1-2 medium-sized TRBV6-6 TGTGCCAGCAGTTCCGGGGGGGAGGGAGCCTATGGCTACACCTTC CASSSGGEGAYGYTF
TRBD2 TRBJ2-1 large TRBV20-1 TGCAGTGTGCCTGAAGCGGGAGGGGGTAATGAGCAGTTCTTC CSVPEAGGGNEQFF
TRBD2 TRBJ2-3 NA TRBV7-3 TGTGCCAGCAGCCGACTAGCGCTTTCAGCAGATACGCAGTATTTT CASSRLALSADTQYF
NA TRBJ1-3 medium-sized TRBV9 TGTGCCAGCAGCGCGTCGGCTAGCCTTTCCTCTGGAAACACCATATATTTT CASSASASLSSGNTIYF
NA TRBJ2-1 large TRBV19 TGTGCCAGTAGCCTTCTAGCTGGGAGGTTTAATGAGCAGTTCTTC CASSLLAGRFNEQFF
TRBD2 TRBJ2-2 large TRBV24-1 TGTGCCACCAGTGAACTAGCGGGCACCGGGGAGCTGTTTTTT CATSELAGTGELFF
NA TRBJ2-3 large TRBV7-8 TGTGCCAGCAGCTCACAGCCTGGACAGTCATCGGATACGCAGTATTTT CASSSQPGQSSDTQYF
NA TRBJ2-2 large TRBV18 TGTGCCAGCTCACTGGACCCGGCCGGGGAGCTGTTTTTT CASSLDPAGELFF
NA TRBJ2-7 large TRBV4-2 TGTGCCAGCAGCCAAGATGGGGGTGACGGCTACGAGCAGTACTTC CASSQDGGDGYEQYF
TRBD1 TRBJ2-5 medium-sized TRBV7-2 TGTGCCAGCAGCCGCTGGACAGGGCACCAAGAGACCCAGTACTTC CASSRWTGHQETQYF
NA TRBJ1-2 medium-sized TRBV11-2 TGTGCCAGCAGCTCCGGCGGGGGCAACTATGGCTACACCTTC CASSSGGGNYGYTF
TRBD2 TRBJ2-7 medium-sized TRBV27 TGTGCCAGCAGTTCTAGCGGTTTCTACGAGCAGTACTTC CASSSSGFYEQYF
TRBD1 TRBJ2-1 large TRBV4-1 TGCGCCAGCAGCCAAGAGCGGGGACAGGGGGCCGGTGAGCAGTTCTTC CASSQERGQGAGEQFF
NA TRBJ2-3 hyperexpanded TRBV28 TGTGCCAGCACCCAGCCGCCATGGGGGTCTAGCACAGATACGCAGTATTTT CASTQPPWGSSTDTQYF
NA TRBJ1-4 large TRBV28 TGTGCCAGCAGTTCCACAGGCGATAATGAAAAACTGTTTTTT CASSSTGDNEKLFF
NA TRBJ2-1 large TRBV6-2/TRBV6-3 TGTGCCAGCAGTTGGGAGGACAGCTACAATGAGCAGTTCTTC CASSWEDSYNEQFF
TRBD1 TRBJ1-2 medium-sized TRBV30 TGTGCCTGGAGTCTCACTCGGACAGGGGGCACCGATGGCTACACCTTC CAWSLTRTGGTDGYTF
NA TRBJ2-1 few TRBV27 TGTGCCAGCACCCCCCGGAGCTCCTACAATGAGCAGTTCTTC CASTPRSSYNEQFF
NA TRBJ2-7 medium-sized TRBV6-6 TGTGCCAGCAGACAGTCCTACGAGCAGTACTTC CASRQSYEQYF
NA TRBJ2-3 large TRBV20-1 TGCAGTGCCCGGGACAGCCTAACGGGGACTAGCACAGATACGCAGTATTTT CSARDSLTGTSTDTQYF
NA TRBJ2-2 large TRBV11-2 TGTGCCAGCAGCTTGTCCCCGGGGACCGGGGAGCTGTTTTTT CASSLSPGTGELFF
NA TRBJ2-7 large TRBV7-2 TGTGCCAGCAGCTTAGTCGGGGAGGCCCTCGACGAGCAGTACTTC CASSLVGEALDEQYF
TRBD2 TRBJ2-7 large TRBV7-2 TGTGCCAGCAGCCCCCGGGGTAGCGGGAGCACCGACGAGCAGTACTTC CASSPRGSGSTDEQYF
TRBD1 TRBJ1-2 NA TRBV2 TGTGCCAGCAGAGGGACAGGGGCAGCTAACTATGGCTACACCTTC CASRGTGAANYGYTF
TRBD2 TRBJ2-3 medium-sized TRBV4-3 TGCGCCAGCAGCCGGACTAGCGGGATTGGAGATACGCAGTATTTT CASSRTSGIGDTQYF
NA TRBJ2-7 medium-sized TRBV2 TGTGCCGGAGGGAGGCAGGAGCAGTACTTC CAGGRQEQYF
NA TRBJ1-5 large TRBV2 TGTGCCAGCGAATCCCGTCCGGTTTATAGCAATCAGCCCCAGCATTTT CASESRPVYSNQPQHF
TRBD2 TRBJ2-1 hyperexpanded TRBV3-1 TGTGCCAGCAGCCAAGTCGAACTGACTAGCGGGAGGGCTGATGAGCAGTTCTTC CASSQVELTSGRADEQFF
NA TRBJ1-2 large TRBV20-1 TGCAGTGCTAGAGATGACGGCAGCCTAGCGTATGGCTACACCTTC CSARDDGSLAYGYTF
NA TRBJ2-7 medium-sized TRBV19 TGTGCCACGGGGGTGGGCAGCTACGAGCAGTACTTC CATGVGSYEQYF
NA TRBJ1-2 large TRBV9 TGTGCCAGCAGCGTAAATGTAGCGAGTGGCTACACCTTC CASSVNVASGYTF
NA TRBJ1-6 large TRBV27 TGTGCCAGCGGGCCTCCTTGGCTCACTAATTCACCCCTCCACTTT CASGPPWLTNSPLHF
NA TRBJ2-3 large TRBV6-1 TGTGCCAGCAGTGGACTAAAAGATACGCAGTATTTT CASSGLKDTQYF
TRBD2 TRBJ2-1 medium-sized TRBV20-1 TGCAGTGCTAGAGAGCCACTAGCGGGAGGCTCCTACAATGAGCAGTTCTTC CSAREPLAGGSYNEQFF
NA TRBJ2-1 large TRBV28 TGTGCCAGCAGTTTAGGAGCCACAGGGAATGAGCAGTTCTTC CASSLGATGNEQFF
TRBD1 TRBJ2-7 large TRBV7-2 TGTGCCAGCAGCGAACCGGGACAGGGTCGGTACGAGCAGTACTTC CASSEPGQGRYEQYF
TRBD2 TRBJ2-1 large TRBV12-3/TRBV12-4 TGTGCCAGCAGCCTTCTTGCGGGAGGGCCCCATGAGCAGTTCTTC CASSLLAGGPHEQFF
TRBD1 TRBJ1-1 hyperexpanded TRBV27 TGTGCCAGCAGTTTGACAGGGAGTGATGAAGCTTTCTTT CASSLTGSDEAFF
NA TRBJ2-3 hyperexpanded TRBV2 TGTGCCAGCAGCGCATGGGCGCAGGGCGTAAGCACAGATACGCAGTATTTT CASSAWAQGVSTDTQYF
NA TRBJ2-1 NA TRBV7-8 TGTGCCAGCAGCTTACAGTGGGGGGACCGAAATGAGCAGTTCTTC CASSLQWGDRNEQFF
TRBD2 TRBJ2-2 few TRBV19 TGTGCCAGTAGTATAGCCGGGACTAGCGGCACCGGGGAGCTGTTTTTT CASSIAGTSGTGELFF
NA TRBJ2-2 hyperexpanded TRBV2 TGTGCCAGCAGCTCAGGAAAGCTGATTCCCGGGGAGCTGTTTTTT CASSSGKLIPGELFF
NA TRBJ1-1 large TRBV7-9 TGTGCCAGCTGCCTTTGGGGGAACACTGAAGCTTTCTTT CASCLWGNTEAFF
NA TRBJ2-1 large TRBV19 TGTGCCAGTAGTATAGGGGCTAGCGACGACAATGAGCAGTTCTTC CASSIGASDDNEQFF
NA TRBJ2-7 medium-sized TRBV4-3 TGCGCCAGCAGCCAAGGACCCTTCTACGAGCAGTACTTC CASSQGPFYEQYF